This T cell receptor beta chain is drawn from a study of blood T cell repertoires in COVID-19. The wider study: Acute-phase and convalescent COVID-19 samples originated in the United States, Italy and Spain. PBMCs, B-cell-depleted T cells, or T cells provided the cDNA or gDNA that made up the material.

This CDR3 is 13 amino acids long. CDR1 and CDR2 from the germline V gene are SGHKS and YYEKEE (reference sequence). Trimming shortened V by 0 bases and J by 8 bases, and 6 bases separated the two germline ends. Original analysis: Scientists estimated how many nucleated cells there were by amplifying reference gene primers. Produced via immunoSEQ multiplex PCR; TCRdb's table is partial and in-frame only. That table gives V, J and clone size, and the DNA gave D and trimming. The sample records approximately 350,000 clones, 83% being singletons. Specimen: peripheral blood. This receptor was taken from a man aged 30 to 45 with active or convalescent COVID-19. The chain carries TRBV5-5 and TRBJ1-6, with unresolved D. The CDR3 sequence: CASSLVGDSPLHF. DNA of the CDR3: TGTGCCAGCAGCTTGGTCGGGGATTCACCCCTCCACTTT.